This T cell receptor (beta chain) was sequenced for a study of PD-1 blockade in classical Hodgkin lymphoma. As for the study in general: Patients had nivolumab dosed at 3 mg/kg, delivered intravenously every 2 weeks. Points from the study as a whole: Those achieving complete response showed baseline diversity like newly diagnosed patients.

With regard to this clone: What it binds is unknown.

Indicated time point: cycle 4 day 1 (C4D1), after five to seven weeks of nivolumab. Each of the patients experienced relapse following autologous stem cell transplantation, and their brentuximab vedotin exposure differed. PBMCs, once thawed, yielded CD8+ T cells isolated by magnetic negative selection. Measured with immunoSEQ multiplex PCR; TCRdb has only the in-frame clones, and not every one. The sample holds some 2,500 clones; over 60% are singletons and the top ten take about 44%. From germline, CDR1 is SGDLS and CDR2 YYNGEE. Unmatched junction bases numbered 12, after V lost 6 bases and J lost 4 bases. The CDR3 spans 16 residues.

This rearrangement joins TRBV9 to TRBJ2-2; 7 bases agree with TRBD1. The sequenced sample was CD8+ T cells from blood, obtained before the fourth cycle of nivolumab. The TCR was taken from a human donor with classical Hodgkin lymphoma. This CDR3 is CASTRDSPRGTGELFF. CDR3 DNA sequence: TGTGCCAGCACCCGGGACAGCCCCCGAGGCACCGGGGAGCTGTTTTTT.